The T cell receptor (beta chain) under discussion was sequenced for a study of blood T cell repertoires in COVID-19 (dated by TCRdb to 2019 to 2021). With regard to the full study: The collaborator samples originated in the United States, Italy and Spain and spanned the acute and convalescent phases of COVID-19. Subjects who had been exposed to COVID-19, were actively infected with it, or had recovered from it provided the deeply sampled blood TCRbeta repertoires that made up the dataset. Where available, HLA class I and class II types were taken from metadata supplied by the sample provider and were not determined by assay-based typing. Samples came from the ongoing ImmuneRACE study (first 160 participants) plus 1,254 subjects from 6 global collaborators. Sample metadata almost always included a de-identified subject ID, COVID-19 status, age in years and sex. The material from the prospective study consisted of cDNA or gDNA derived from T cells, B-cell-depleted T cells, or PBMCs. The repertoires were released in a freely available public database meant as a resource for research on the immune response to SARS-CoV-2.

Beyond this particular receptor, the publication reports: How much clinical and demographic metadata was included differed by source and by participant, and the metadata was provided uncurated.

Collaborating institutions collected whole blood in K2EDTA tubes following their own protocols. For TCRbeta analysis, collaborator samples were shipped as frozen whole blood, as isolated PBMCs, or as DNA extracted from either sample type. TCRbeta CDR3 regions were amplified from genomic DNA using the immunoSEQ Assay, a bias-controlled multiplex PCR. In the original analysis: Nucleated cell counts per sample were estimated from amplification of reference gene primers within the assay. To quantify the absolute abundance of each unique TCRbeta CDR3 rearrangement, sequence reads were collapsed and filtered. Productive Simpson clonality was computed per sample as the square root of Simpson's diversity index over productive rearrangements. Drawn from immuneACCESS, this table holds only the in-frame rearrangements with V and J called that TCRdb kept. Clones are partly lost; checked studies trace under half to an unresolved V gene and leave the rest unexplained. That table is the source of V, J and clone size, and D and trimming were worked out from the DNA. The sample table records 150,000 to 200,000 clones; 80% to 90% of these occur just once. Of the sample, 3.5% to 4% is held by the ten largest clones.

With regard to this clone: The specificity of this receptor is unknown. No much larger clonotype is one base removed from it; base qualities were not supplied.

This receptor was taken from a woman in her 70s with acute or convalescent COVID-19. Sequenced: peripheral blood.

The DNA sequence is TGTGCCAGCAGCTTCCGGGACAGTACCTACGAGCAGTACTTC. It specifies CASSFRDSTYEQYF. The chain uses TRBV6-5 and TRBJ2-7, and TRBD1 aligns with 7 junction nucleotides. V has 6 bases trimmed and J has 2 bases trimmed; junction bases matching no gene number 7. The CDR3, from cysteine to phenylalanine, totals 14 residues. The DNA shown is the 42-base CDR3, in frame from base 1. CDR1 and CDR2, per the germline V gene, are MNHEY and SVGAGI.